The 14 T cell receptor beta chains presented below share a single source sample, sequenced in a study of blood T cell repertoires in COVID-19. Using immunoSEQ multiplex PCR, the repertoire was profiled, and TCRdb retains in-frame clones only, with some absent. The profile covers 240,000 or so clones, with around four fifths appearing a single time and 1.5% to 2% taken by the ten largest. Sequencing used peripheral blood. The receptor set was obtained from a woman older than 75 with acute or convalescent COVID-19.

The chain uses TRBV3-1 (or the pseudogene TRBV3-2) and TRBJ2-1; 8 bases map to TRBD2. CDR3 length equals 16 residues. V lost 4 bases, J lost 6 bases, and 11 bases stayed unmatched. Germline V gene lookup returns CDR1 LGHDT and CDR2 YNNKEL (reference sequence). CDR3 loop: CASSPYTGGPGNEQFF. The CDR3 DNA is TGTGCCAGCAGCCCGTATACGGGAGGGCCGGGCAATGAGCAGTTCTTC.

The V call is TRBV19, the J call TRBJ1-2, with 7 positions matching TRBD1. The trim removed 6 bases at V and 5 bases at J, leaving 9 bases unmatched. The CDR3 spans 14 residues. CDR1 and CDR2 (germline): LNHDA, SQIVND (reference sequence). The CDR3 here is CASSTTGNRYGYTF. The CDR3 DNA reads TGTGCCAGTAGCACGACAGGGAACCGATATGGCTACACCTTC.

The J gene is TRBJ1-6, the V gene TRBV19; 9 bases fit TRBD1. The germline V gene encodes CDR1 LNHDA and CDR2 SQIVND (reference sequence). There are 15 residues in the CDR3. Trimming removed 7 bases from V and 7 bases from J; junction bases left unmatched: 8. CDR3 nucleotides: TGTGCCAGTACCCCCCCTGGGACAGGGAATTCACCCCTCCACTTT. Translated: CASTPPGTGNSPLHF.

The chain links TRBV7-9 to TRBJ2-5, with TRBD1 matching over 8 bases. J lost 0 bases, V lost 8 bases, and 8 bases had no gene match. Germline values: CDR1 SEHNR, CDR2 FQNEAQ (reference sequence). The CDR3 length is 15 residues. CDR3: CASLNRGSNQETQYF. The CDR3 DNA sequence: TGTGCCAGCCTGAACAGGGGGTCGAACCAAGAGACCCAGTACTTC.

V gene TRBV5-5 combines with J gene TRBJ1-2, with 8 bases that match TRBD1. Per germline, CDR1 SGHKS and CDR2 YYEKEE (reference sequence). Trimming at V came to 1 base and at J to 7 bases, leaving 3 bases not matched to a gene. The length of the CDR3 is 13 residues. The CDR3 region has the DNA TGTGCCAGCAGCTTGAAGGGGACAGGTGGCTACACCTTC. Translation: CASSLKGTGGYTF.

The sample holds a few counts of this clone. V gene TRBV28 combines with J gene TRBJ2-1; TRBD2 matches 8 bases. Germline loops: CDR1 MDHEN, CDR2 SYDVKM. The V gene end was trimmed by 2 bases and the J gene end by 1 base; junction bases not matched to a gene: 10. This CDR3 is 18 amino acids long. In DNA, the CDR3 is TGTGCCAGCAGTTTACCAAGTCGCGGGGGGTATTCCTACAATGAGCAGTTCTTC. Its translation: CASSLPSRGGYSYNEQFF.

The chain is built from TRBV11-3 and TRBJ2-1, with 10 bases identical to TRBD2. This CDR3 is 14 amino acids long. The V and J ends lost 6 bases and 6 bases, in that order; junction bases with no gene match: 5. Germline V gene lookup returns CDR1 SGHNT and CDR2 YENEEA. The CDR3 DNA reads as TGTGCCAGCAGTCCCAGCGGGGGGGGCAATGAGCAGTTCTTC. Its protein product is CASSPSGGGNEQFF. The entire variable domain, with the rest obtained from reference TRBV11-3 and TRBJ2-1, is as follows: EAGVVQSPRYKIIEKKQPVAFWCNPISGHNTLYWYLQNLGQGPELLIRYENEEAVDDSQLPKDRFSAERLKGVDSTLKIQPAELGDSAVYLCASSPSGGGNEQFFGPGTRLTVL.

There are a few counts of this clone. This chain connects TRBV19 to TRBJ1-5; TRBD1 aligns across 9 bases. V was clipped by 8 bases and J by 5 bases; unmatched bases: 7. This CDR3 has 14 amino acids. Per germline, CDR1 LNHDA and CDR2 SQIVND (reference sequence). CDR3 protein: CASYSGTGHQPQHF. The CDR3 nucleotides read TGTGCCAGTTATTCCGGGACAGGGCATCAGCCCCAGCATTTT.

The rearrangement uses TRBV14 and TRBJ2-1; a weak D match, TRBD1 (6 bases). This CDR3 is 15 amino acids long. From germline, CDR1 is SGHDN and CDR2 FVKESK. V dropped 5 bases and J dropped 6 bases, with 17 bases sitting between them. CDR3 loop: CASSAHRQAFNEQFF. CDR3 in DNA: TGTGCCAGCAGCGCACACAGACAGGCCTTCAATGAGCAGTTCTTC.

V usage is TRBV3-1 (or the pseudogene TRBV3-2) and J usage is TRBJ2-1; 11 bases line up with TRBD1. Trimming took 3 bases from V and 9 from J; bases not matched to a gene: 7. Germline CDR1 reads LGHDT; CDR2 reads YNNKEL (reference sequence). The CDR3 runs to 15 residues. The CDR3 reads CASSHWDRGSSEQFF. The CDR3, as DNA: TGTGCCAGCAGCCATTGGGACAGGGGGTCGAGTGAGCAGTTCTTC.

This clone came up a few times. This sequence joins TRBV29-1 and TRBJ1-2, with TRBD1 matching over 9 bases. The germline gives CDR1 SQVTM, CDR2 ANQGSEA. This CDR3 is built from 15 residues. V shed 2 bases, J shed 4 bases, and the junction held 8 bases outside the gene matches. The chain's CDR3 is CSVESRDRAIYGYTF. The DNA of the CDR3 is TGCAGCGTTGAATCCCGGGACAGGGCAATCTATGGCTACACCTTC.

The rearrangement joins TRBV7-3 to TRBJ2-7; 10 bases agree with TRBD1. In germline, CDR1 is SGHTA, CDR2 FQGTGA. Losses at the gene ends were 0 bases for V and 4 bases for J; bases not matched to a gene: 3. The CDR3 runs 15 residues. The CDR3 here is CASSLTPGQGYEQYF. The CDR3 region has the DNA TGTGCCAGCAGCTTAACTCCGGGACAGGGGTACGAGCAGTACTTC.

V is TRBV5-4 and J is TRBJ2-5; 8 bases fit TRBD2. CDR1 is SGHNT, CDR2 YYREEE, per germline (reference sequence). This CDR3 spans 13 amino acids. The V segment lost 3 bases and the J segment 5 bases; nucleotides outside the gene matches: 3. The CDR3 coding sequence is TGTGCCAGCAGCTCCGGCGGGGGGGAGACCCAGTACTTC. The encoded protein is CASSSGGGETQYF.

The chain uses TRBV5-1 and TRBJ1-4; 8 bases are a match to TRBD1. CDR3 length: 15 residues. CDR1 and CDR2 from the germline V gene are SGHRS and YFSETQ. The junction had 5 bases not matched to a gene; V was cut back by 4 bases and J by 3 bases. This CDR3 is CASSPGQGPNEKLFF. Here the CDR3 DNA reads TGCGCCAGCAGCCCCGGACAGGGACCTAATGAAAAACTGTTTTTT. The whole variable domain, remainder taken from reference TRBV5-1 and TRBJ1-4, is KAGVTQTPRYLIKTRGQQVTLSCSPISGHRSVSWYQQTPGQGLQFLFEYFSETQRNKGNFPGRFSGRQFSNSRSEMNVSTLELGDSALYLCASSPGQGPNEKLFFGSGTQLSVL.